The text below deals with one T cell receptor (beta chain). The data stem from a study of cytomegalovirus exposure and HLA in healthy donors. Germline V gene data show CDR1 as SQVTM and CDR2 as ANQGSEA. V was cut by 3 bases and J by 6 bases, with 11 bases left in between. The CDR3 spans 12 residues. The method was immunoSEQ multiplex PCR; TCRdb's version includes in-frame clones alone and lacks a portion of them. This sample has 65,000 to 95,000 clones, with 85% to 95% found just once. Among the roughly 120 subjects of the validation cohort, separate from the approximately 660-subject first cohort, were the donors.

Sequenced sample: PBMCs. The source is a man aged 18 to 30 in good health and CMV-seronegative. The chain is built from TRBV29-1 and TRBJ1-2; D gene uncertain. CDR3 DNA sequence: TGCAGCGTTGATACGGGAATCAATGGCTACACCTTC. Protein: CSVDTGINGYTF.